This record concerns one TCR beta chain sequence. Its antigen is not identified. Profiled with immunoSEQ multiplex PCR; TCRdb holds only in-frame clones, not every one. This table holds under 150,000 clones, approximately 90% found once. The entry originates in a study of T cell responses to AZD1222 COVID-19 vaccine. About the research overall: Second-dose recipients at about 4 or about 12 weeks were treated as one pooled group.

Study findings and constraints: Spike-wide coverage was observed for vaccine-associated CD4 TCRs, with dominant responses at 160-218 and 743-854. Recipients of AZD1222 seropositive at baseline numbered only 5 or 6. Increased Spike-specific TCR breadth and depth were observed after two AZD1222 doses.

This sequence originates from an adult in good health. Sequencing was performed on peripheral blood, taken on day 0 of AZD1222 vaccination.

The CDR3 protein is CAWTIQGNEQFF. The DNA of the CDR3 is TGTGCCTGGACCATCCAGGGCAATGAGCAGTTCTTC. V gene TRBV30 combines with J gene TRBJ2-1, with D maybe TRBD1 (5 bases). Germline-derived CDR1 and CDR2 are GTSNPN and SVGIG (reference sequence). The CDR3 covers 12 residues. V lost 4 bases, J lost 6 bases, and 10 bases lay in between.